This T cell receptor (beta chain) was captured by sequencing in a study of blood T cell repertoires in COVID-19. Here immunoSEQ multiplex PCR was the method, and the copy in TCRdb shows in-frame clones only, minus some. Of about 300,000 clones listed, 80% to 90% were seen once; the top ten hold less than 2.5%. This CDR3 comprises 15 residues. Trimming shortened V by 0 bases and J by 5 bases, and 8 bases separated the two germline ends. Germline V CDR1 and CDR2: SGHAT, FQNNGV. The V call is TRBV11-2, the J call TRBJ1-6; TRBD1 might be the D (5 bases). Sequencing input: PBMCs or T cells enriched from blood (not recorded which). The TCR originated in a man aged 25-45 years who had recovered from COVID-19. Here the CDR3 DNA reads TGTGCCAGCAGCTTAGATCCGGGGGATAATTCACCCCTCCACTTT. Translated: CASSLDPGDNSPLHF.